This T cell receptor (beta chain) was sequenced for a study of cytomegalovirus exposure and HLA in healthy donors. Study-wide context: Earlier, 110 million or so unique TCR beta sequences were recovered from 200 million or so T cells by an analysis. Study-wide points: Productive status was seen about 90% or about 30% of the time for most TCR beta V segments in an earlier analysis. The records held CMV serostatus as the only immune exposure information.

As for this clone: What it binds is not known.

PCR was performed using 60 Vbeta and 13 Jbeta primers. Produced via immunoSEQ multiplex PCR; TCRdb's table is partial and in-frame only. The data contain approximately 81,000 clones, roughly 80% of them singletons. Trimming shortened V by 4 bases and J by 6 bases, and 10 bases separated the two germline ends. Germline CDR1 and CDR2: SGHNT and YYREEE (reference sequence). This CDR3 has 12 residues. What was sequenced was PBMCs. This rearrangement joins TRBV5-4 to TRBJ1-1; D is possibly TRBD1 (6 bases). The clonotype comes from a woman aged 45-65 years in good health and CMV-seronegative. CDR3 DNA: TGTGCCAGCAGCACCCAGGGGTCTGAAGCTTTCTTT. As protein: CASSTQGSEAFF.